This T cell receptor (beta chain) came from a study of immune cell composition in non-small cell lung cancer. Generated by immunoSEQ multiplex PCR, the TCRdb table keeps only in-frame clones and is missing some. This table holds fewer than 8,000 clones, roughly 80% found once. V lost 1 base and J 2 bases, leaving 10 bases between the germline ends. CDR1 LGHNA and CDR2 YSLEER come from the germline V gene. CDR3 length equals 15 residues. The sequence was collected from a human donor with non-small cell lung cancer. This chain joins TRBV4-3 and TRBJ2-3, with TRBD2 as a possible D gene (7 bases). The sequenced sample was lung tumor tissue. Here the CDR3 DNA reads TGCGCCAGCAGCCAAGGAGGGGGGGACACAGATACGCAGTATTTT. It specifies CASSQGGGDTDTQYF.